These 32 T cell receptor beta chains were sequenced from one sample in a study of T cells in Graves' hyperthyroidism and ophthalmopathy. Amplification of TCR beta CDR3 regions was performed using RNA transcripts as template. A set of HTBI primers served as the primers for a first-round RT-PCR of the TCR CDR3. MiXCR, run by TCRdb on the multiplex PCR reads, gives a single entry per CDR3 protein. The data show about 480,000 distinct CDR3 sequences, over 13% seen once. Source material: blood. Source of these receptors: a woman aged 18-29 years with Graves' hyperthyroidism.

This clonotype was seen only once. This chain links TRBV27 with TRBJ2-7, with D possibly being TRBD1 (6 bases). V was cut by 5 bases and J by 9 bases, with 14 bases left in between. Per the germline V gene, CDR1 is MNHEY and CDR2 is SMNVEV (reference sequence). This CDR3 has 12 amino acids. The CDR3 sequence is CASSPPGDRQYF. Here the CDR3 DNA reads TGTGCCAGCAGTCCTCCAGGGGATCGGCAGTACTTC.

This clonotype has a handful of counts. The chain combines TRBV5-1 with TRBJ2-7; D may be TRBD2 (6 bases). V lost 5 bases and J 2 bases, leaving 26 bases between the germline ends. The CDR3 length is 18 residues. Germline CDR1 and CDR2: SGHRS and YFSETQ. CDR3 coding DNA: TGCGCCAGCAGTCCCGGATGGCTCGGGACTGAGACCCCCTACGAGCAGTACGTC. Translation: CASSPGWLGTETPYEQYV.

The table lists this clonotype with many counts. The chain joins TRBV3-1 to TRBJ2-1; TRBD2 is a possible D gene (6 bases). The CDR3 contains 15 residues. The V end lost 4 bases, the J end lost 5 bases, and 15 bases lay between the germline ends. Germline V gene lookup returns CDR1 LGHDT and CDR2 YNNKEL (reference sequence). CDR3 nucleotide sequence: TGTGCCAGCAGCCGCTCCCGGAGGGCCGACAATGAGCAGTTCTTC. It translates to CASSRSRRADNEQFF.

This clonotype was detected once. The chain links TRBV24-1 to TRBJ2-1; unclear D gene. The CDR3 is 13 amino acids. Looked up from germline, CDR1 is KGHDR and CDR2 is SFDVKD. The germline V and J ends were trimmed by 3 bases and 5 bases, with 7 bases remaining between them. CDR3: CATSDPFNNEQFF. CDR3 DNA sequence: TGTGCCACCAGTGATCCATTTAACAATGAGCAGTTCTTC.

This clonotype was seen repeatedly, ten times or more. This chain connects TRBV12-3 or TRBV12-4 to TRBJ2-7; TRBD1 might be the D (6 bases). V lost 6 bases and J lost 6, with 9 bases in between. This CDR3 has 11 residues. CDR3 sequence reads: CASRLGGEQYV. Here the CDR3 DNA reads TGTGCCAGCAGGCTAGGGGGCGAGCAGTACGTC.

This chain links TRBV12-3 or TRBV12-4 with TRBJ1-6; 9 bases agree with TRBD1. The CDR3 is 15 residues long. V trimming: 3 bases; J trimming: 6 bases; junction bases outside the gene matches: 3. CDR3 residues: CASSFGTGSNSPLHF. The CDR3 nucleotides read TGTGCCAGCAGTTTCGGGACAGGGAGTAATTCACCCCTCCACTTT.

This clonotype was found a few times. DNA of the CDR3: TGTGCCAGCAGTTTTAGGGCACAGGGCTATGGCTACACCTTC. This codes for CASSFRAQGYGYTF. The chain uses TRBV27 and TRBJ1-2, with D possibly matching TRBD1 (6 bases). This CDR3 comprises 14 residues. Germline CDR1 is MNHEY and CDR2 is SMNVEV (reference sequence). Trimming removed 3 bases at V and 4 bases at J, with 12 bases between.

The chain couples TRBV7-9 to TRBJ2-7; D may correspond to TRBD1 or TRBD2 (7 bases each). The germline V and J ends were trimmed by 5 bases and 1 base, with 18 bases remaining between them. Looked up from germline, CDR1 is SEHNR and CDR2 is FQNEAQ (reference sequence). The CDR3 totals 16 residues. The CDR3 DNA follows: TGTGCCAGCAGCCAGGGGGGGACAGAACTGTCCTACGAGCAGTACTTC. Its translation is CASSQGGTELSYEQYF.

This clonotype occurred a few times. The CDR3 coding sequence is TGTGCCAGCAGCTTAATAGGGGACGGAAACACCATATATTTT. Protein: CASSLIGDGNTIYF. V and J are TRBV11-1 and TRBJ1-3; D perhaps matches TRBD1 (5 bases). This CDR3 is built from 14 residues. V lost 2 bases and J 4 bases, leaving 9 bases between the germline ends. Germline CDR1 SGHAT, CDR2 FQDESV (reference sequence).

This clonotype was seen ten or more times. The chain has TRBV7-8 and TRBJ1-2, with a possible D match to TRBD1 (5 bases). The CDR3 contains 15 residues. Trimming cost V 1 base and J 1 base, with 10 bases left between them. CDR1 and CDR2 from the germline V gene are SGHVS and FQNEAQ. The CDR3 is CASSLEGRFNYGYTF. In DNA, the CDR3 is TGTGCCAGCAGCTTAGAGGGACGGTTTAACTATGGCTACACCTTC.

In its sample, this clonotype was seen many times. V usage is TRBV11-3 and J usage is TRBJ1-1; the D gene is possibly TRBD1 (5 bases). CDR1 is SGHNT, CDR2 YENEEA, per germline. This CDR3 spans 13 amino acids. Trimming removed 1 base from V and 6 bases from J, with 9 bases in between. The CDR3 DNA sequence: TGTGCCAGCAGCTTAGGGGACCTGGCTGAAGCTTTCTTT. Translated, it gives CASSLGDLAEAFF.

There are many counts of this clonotype. This chain connects TRBV6-1 to TRBJ2-3; 7 bases agree with TRBD1. This CDR3 is built from 17 residues. V lost 5 bases to trimming and J lost 4 bases; unmatched junction nucleotides: 15. Germline V gene sequence: CDR1 MNHNS, CDR2 SASEGT. The CDR3 nucleotides are TGTGCCAGCAGTCTTACTACAGGGGCCGAGAGGGCAGATACGCAGTATTTT. Protein: CASSLTTGAERADTQYF.

This chain uses TRBV6-1 with TRBJ1-1, with 12 bases that match TRBD1. The CDR3 contains 15 residues. CDR1 is MNHNS, CDR2 SASEGT, per germline. V dropped 6 bases and J dropped 1; count of bases not matched to a gene: 3. CDR3 in DNA: TGTGCCAGCAGAAGGGACAGGGGGCGGAACACTGAAGCTTTCTTT. This translates into CASRRDRGRNTEAFF.

This clonotype was recorded many times. The chain uses TRBV11-2 and TRBJ1-2; TRBD1 aligns across 8 bases. Germline CDR1 and CDR2: SGHAT and FQNNGV. V shed 1 base, J shed 5 bases, and the junction held 9 bases outside the gene matches. CDR3 length equals 16 residues. The chain's CDR3 is CASSLGSSRTGYGYTF. In DNA form, the CDR3 reads TGTGCCAGCAGCTTAGGTTCTTCACGGACAGGGTATGGCTACACCTTC.

At least ten counts were recorded for this clonotype. The chain carries TRBV12-3 or TRBV12-4 and TRBJ2-1; tentatively, D is TRBD1 or TRBD2 (5 bases each). The ends were cut back, 6 bases at V and 7 bases at J, with 19 bases in the middle. The CDR3 runs to 15 residues. The CDR3 DNA sequence: TGTGCCAGCAGCCTCATGAGCGGTAGGGGAAATGAGCAGTTCTTC. Its protein product is CASSLMSGRGNEQFF.

The chain has TRBV19 and TRBJ1-1, with D tentatively TRBD1 (5 bases). V lost 10 bases to trimming and J lost 5 bases, with 20 bases between them. The CDR3 consists of 14 residues. CDR1 is LNHDA, CDR2 SQIVND, per germline (reference sequence). Written as DNA, the CDR3 is TGTGCCACTCGCCCCGGGGCAATTCAGACTGAAGCTTTCTTT. Residues: CATRPGAIQTEAFF.

The chain employs TRBV20-1 and TRBJ2-3, with 10 nucleotides matching TRBD2. The length of the CDR3 is 15 residues. The V gene's germline CDR1 is DFQATT and CDR2 SNEGSKA (reference sequence). V gave up 6 bases and J gave up 7 bases; unmatched junction bases: 13. The CDR3 nucleotides are TGCAGTGCCTCGGGACTAGCGAGAGTCTCCTATACGCAGTATTTT. It yields the protein CSASGLARVSYTQYF.

J is TRBJ1-1 and V is TRBV9; 11 bases agree with TRBD1. Germline assignment: CDR1 SGDLS and CDR2 YYNGEE. With V trimmed by 0 bases and J by 4 bases, 11 bases remained unmatched. The CDR3 covers 18 residues. The CDR3: CASSVAGGTGGRGTEAFF. The CDR3 coding sequence is TGTGCCAGCAGCGTAGCTGGGGGGACAGGGGGACGGGGCACTGAAGCTTTCTTT.

Ten or more counts support this clonotype. The rearrangement links TRBV20-1 to TRBJ2-3; TRBD2 aligns across 7 bases. The CDR3 spans 19 residues. V trimming: 6 bases; J trimming: 0 bases; junction bases outside the gene matches: 21. The V gene's germline CDR1 is DFQATT and CDR2 SNEGSKA (reference sequence). The chain's CDR3 is CSADPLQASGFTSTDTQYF. The CDR3 DNA reads as TGCAGTGCGGATCCGCTCCAGGCTAGCGGCTTTACTAGCACAGATACGCAGTATTTT.

This clonotype was detected only a few times. The chain links TRBV9 to TRBJ1-1; D remains unclear. The CDR3 runs to 16 residues. The V end lost 4 bases, the J end lost 3 bases, and 19 bases lay between the germline ends. Germline CDR1 and CDR2: SGDLS and YYNGEE. The CDR3, as DNA: TGTGCCAGCAGCCCCCGCGGTACCTATGGTGACACTGAAGCTTTCTTT. The encoded protein is CASSPRGTYGDTEAFF.

This clonotype has only a few counts. The CDR3: CASSFGTSDGRNEQFF. CDR3 nucleotide sequence: TGTGCCAGCAGCTTCGGGACTAGCGACGGCCGCAATGAGCAGTTCTTC. The chain has TRBV3-1 and TRBJ2-1; the match to TRBD2 covers 10 bases. CDR1 is LGHDT and CDR2 is YNNKEL in the germline V gene (reference sequence). With 5 bases clipped from V and 6 bases from J, the junction kept 10 bases outside the gene matches. The CDR3 length is 16 residues.

In this sample, this clonotype turned up many times. V gene TRBV7-9 combines with J gene TRBJ2-3; D is uncertain. V dropped 5 bases and J dropped 0 bases, with 12 bases sitting between them. From germline, CDR1 is SEHNR and CDR2 FQNEAQ (reference sequence). The CDR3 has 15 amino acids. The CDR3 DNA sequence: TGTGCCAGCAGCGCCCGGGCCGTAAGCACAGATACGCAGTATTTT. Protein product: CASSARAVSTDTQYF.

This clonotype appeared a few times. V gene TRBV10-3 combines with J gene TRBJ2-3; no reliable D call. Trimming stripped 8 bases from V and 0 bases from J, with 12 bases between. Germline CDR1 ENHRY, CDR2 SYGVKD. This CDR3 spans 14 amino acids. CDR3 sequence: CAIQTRASTDTQYF. CDR3 bases: TGTGCCATCCAGACAAGAGCGAGCACAGATACGCAGTATTTT.

The chain joins TRBV7-7 to TRBJ2-1, with 8 nucleotides matching TRBD2. CDR1 and CDR2 from the germline V gene are SSHAT and FNYEAQ (reference sequence). Losses at the gene ends were 4 bases for V and 10 bases for J; bases not matched to a gene: 3. The CDR3 covers 12 residues. The CDR3 DNA reads as TGTGCCAGCAGCTCGGGAGGGCGGGAGCAGTTCTTC. The encoded protein is CASSSGGREQFF.

The chain couples TRBV10-3 to TRBJ1-2; TRBD1 is a possible D gene (5 bases). Germline V gene sequence: CDR1 ENHRY, CDR2 SYGVKD. V dropped 2 bases and J dropped 7 bases, with 11 bases sitting between them. The CDR3 is 13 residues long. The CDR3 sequence is CAISERGAVGYTF. Here the CDR3 DNA reads TGTGCCATCAGTGAGAGGGGCGCGGTTGGCTACACCTTC.

In this sample, this clonotype turned up many times. The chain is built from TRBV20-1 and TRBJ2-7; 12 bases match TRBD2. Germline loops: CDR1 DFQATT, CDR2 SNEGSKA (reference sequence). Trimming cost V 7 bases and J 3 bases; bases outside gene matches: 13. The CDR3 consists of 16 residues. The CDR3 DNA follows: TGCAGTGGAGTGCGGACTAGCGGGAATCCCGGCTACGAGCAGTACGTC. This encodes CSGVRTSGNPGYEQYV.

Remarks on this clonotype: One junction end disagrees with the germline gene, perhaps due to a read error. The rearrangement uses TRBV6-1 and TRBJ2-4; no firm D call. The CDR3 covers 16 residues. The germline CDR1 and CDR2 sequences are MNHNS and SASEGT. The CDR3 DNA follows: TGTGCCAGCAGTGAAGCAATAGGGTTTGACAAAAACATTCAGTGCTTC. It specifies CASSEAIGFDKNIQCF.

This clonotype showed up many times. The V gene is TRBV6-4, the J gene TRBJ1-2; 10 bases line up with TRBD1. The germline CDR1 and CDR2 sequences are MRHNA and SNTAGT. V gave up 2 bases and J gave up 6 bases; unmatched junction bases: 6. This CDR3 has 15 amino acids. CDR3 loop: CASSDMGTGVDGYTF. CDR3 DNA: TGTGCCAGCAGTGACATGGGGACAGGGGTAGATGGCTACACCTTC.

This clonotype was detected many times. V and J are TRBV19 and TRBJ2-5; TRBD2 aligns across 7 bases. This CDR3 region has 16 residues. The V gene end was trimmed by 3 bases and the J gene end by 1 base; junction bases not matched to a gene: 8. Germline loops: CDR1 LNHDA, CDR2 SQIVND (reference sequence). Here the CDR3 DNA reads TGTGCCAGTAGTATGGAGTCTGGGGGGGGCCAAGAGACCCAGTACTTC. Translating gives CASSMESGGGQETQYF.

This clonotype was picked up one time. This chain connects TRBV6-1 to TRBJ2-1; 7 bases match TRBD1. Looked up from germline, CDR1 is MNHNS and CDR2 is SASEGT. The junction had 8 bases not matched to a gene; V was cut back by 6 bases and J by 9 bases. This CDR3 spans 13 amino acids. The DNA for the CDR3 is TGTGCCAGCAGGCGAACAGGGGAAAGTGAGCAGTTCTTC. This sequence encodes CASRRTGESEQFF.

Note on this clonotype: A clone one base away is much larger, so this may be a read error. V gene TRBV24-1 combines with J gene TRBJ2-1, with 10 positions matching TRBD1. The CDR3 has 15 amino acids. Germline CDR1 is KGHDR and CDR2 is SFDVKD. Written as DNA, the CDR3 is TGTGCCACCAGTGGTGGGACAGGGGCTATGGATGAGCAGTCCTTC. As protein: CATSGGTGAMDEQSF.

Ten or more counts support this clonotype. The chain employs TRBV20-1 and TRBJ1-1; TRBD1 might be the D (5 bases). This CDR3 has 16 residues. Per the germline V gene, CDR1 is DFQATT and CDR2 is SNEGSKA (reference sequence). V lost 0 bases and J 2 bases, leaving 16 bases between the germline ends. The CDR3 sequence is CSARDRGAGGNTEAFF. DNA for the CDR3: TGCAGTGCTAGAGATCGGGGAGCGGGGGGAAACACTGAAGCTTTCTTT.